These 13 T cell receptor beta chains share one sample of origin, sequenced in a study of blood T cell repertoires in COVID-19. Sequenced by immunoSEQ multiplex PCR; TCRdb stores in-frame clones only, minus some. Among 360,000 or so clones listed, 90% were seen once. Source material: peripheral blood. These TCRs come from a man between 18 and 29 years old with active or convalescent COVID-19.

V is TRBV19 and J is TRBJ1-1, with TRBD1 as a possible D gene (6 bases). CDR1 is LNHDA and CDR2 is SQIVND in the germline V gene (reference sequence). This CDR3 region has 14 residues. V was trimmed by 7 bases and J by 6 bases, leaving 18 bases between them. In nucleotides, the CDR3 is TGTGCCAGTAAAAATAACAGGGCATTTTCTGAAGCTTTCTTT. It translates to CASKNNRAFSEAFF.

The chain combines TRBV11-2 with TRBJ2-5; D is ambiguous. In germline, CDR1 is SGHAT, CDR2 FQNNGV. The CDR3 contains 14 residues. Trimming shortened V by 3 bases and J by 2 bases, and 10 bases separated the two germline ends. The CDR3 DNA is TGTGCCAGCAGCTTGACAAATCCTCAAGAGACCCAGTACTTC. Its protein product is CASSLTNPQETQYF. The variable domain in full, with the rest retrieved from reference TRBV11-2 and TRBJ2-5, is EAGVAQSPRYKIIEKRQSVAFWCNPISGHATLYWYQQILGQGPKLLIQFQNNGVVDDSQLPKDRFSAERLKGVDSTLKIQPAKLEDSAVYLCASSLTNPQETQYFGPGTRLLVL.

CDR3 sequence (DNA): TGTGCCAGCAGCCGTAGGGGGGGCGATTACAATGAGCAGTTCTTC. Translation gives CASSRRGGDYNEQFF. The rearrangement joins TRBV7-2 to TRBJ2-1; TRBD2 might be the D (7 bases). Germline CDR1 is SGHTA and CDR2 is FQGNSA. Between the trimmed V and J ends, which lost 5 bases and 4 bases, there was a span of 15 bases. The CDR3 runs to 15 residues.

CDR3 nucleotides: TGTGCCAGCAGCTTCACAGGTAGCACAGATACGCAGTATTTT. Protein: CASSFTGSTDTQYF. The chain couples TRBV11-2 to TRBJ2-3; the D gene is possibly TRBD1 (5 bases). The CDR3 has 14 amino acids. V lost 3 bases and J 0 bases, leaving 7 bases between the germline ends. Germline CDR1 and CDR2: SGHAT and FQNNGV.

The genes are TRBV7-3 and TRBJ2-5, with 8 bases matching TRBD1. The CDR3 length is 15 residues. The germline V gene encodes CDR1 SGHTA and CDR2 FQGTGA. The V gene end was trimmed by 5 bases and the J gene end by 3 bases; junction bases not matched to a gene: 8. For the CDR3, the DNA is TGTGCCAGCAGCCCAATCGGACAGGGAAAAGAGACCCAGTACTTC. This gives the protein CASSPIGQGKETQYF.

This clone was seen a handful of times. This chain joins TRBV28 and TRBJ2-1; 8 nucleotides agree with TRBD2. Germline-derived CDR1 and CDR2 are MDHEN and SYDVKM. Germline trimming cut 6 bases from V and 8 bases from J; bases unmatched to any gene: 21. This CDR3 contains 18 residues. The CDR3 region has the DNA TGTGCCAGCAGGAGACAACCCTGGATGGAGCGGGAGAATCATGAGCAGTTCTTC. It is translated as CASRRQPWMERENHEQFF.

The rearrangement links TRBV6-5 to TRBJ1-1, with 7 bases matching TRBD1. CDR1 and CDR2 from the germline V gene are MNHEY and SVGAGI. After removal of 5 bases from V and 4 bases from J, the junction contained 7 bases not matched to a gene. The CDR3 spans 14 residues. The CDR3 region has the DNA TGTGCCAGCAGTAGAACACAGGGGACCACTGAAGCTTTCTTT. Translating gives CASSRTQGTTEAFF.

The chain has TRBV6-1 and TRBJ1-5; TRBD1 is a possible D gene (5 bases). The CDR3 is made up of 14 amino acids. The germline CDR1 and CDR2 sequences are MNHNS and SASEGT. V was clipped by 3 bases and J by 7 bases, with 13 bases between them. The CDR3 DNA is TGTGCCAGCAGTGACGGCAGGGAGGGCCAGCCCCAGCATTTT. As protein: CASSDGREGQPQHF.

The rearrangement uses TRBV19 and TRBJ1-2; TRBD1 aligns across 10 bases. This CDR3 is 18 amino acids long. The germline gives CDR1 LNHDA, CDR2 SQIVND (reference sequence). V trimming: 1 base; J trimming: 4 bases; junction bases outside the gene matches: 12. The CDR3 nucleotides read TGTGCCAGTAGTATAGGCCCGGGACAGGGGAAAGGAGGCTATGGCTACACCTTC. Its protein product is CASSIGPGQGKGGYGYTF.

The chain recombines TRBV7-2 with TRBJ2-1; 7 bases are shared with TRBD2. The CDR3 extends over 16 amino acids. Germline CDR1 and CDR2: SGHTA and FQGNSA. The junction had 5 bases not matched to a gene; V was cut back by 2 bases and J by 1 base. The CDR3 DNA sequence: TGTGCCAGCAGCTTAAACCCTAGCGGATCCTACAATGAGCAGTTCTTC. The encoded protein is CASSLNPSGSYNEQFF.

The sample holds one count of this clone. The chain carries TRBV7-9 and TRBJ2-2, with a tentative D call TRBD2 (5 bases). Germline values: CDR1 SEHNR, CDR2 FQNEAQ (reference sequence). The V end lost 2 bases, the J end lost 3 bases, and 10 bases lay between the germline ends. This CDR3 region has 15 residues. The CDR3 nucleotides read TGTGCCAGCAGCTTAACAGTCGGGGACACCGGGGAGCTGTTTTTT. The encoded protein is CASSLTVGDTGELFF.

This clone has more than one count but fewer than ten. The chain employs TRBV4-3 and TRBJ1-1; no clear D gene. The germline CDR1 and CDR2 sequences are LGHNA and YSLEER. The CDR3 sequence is 16 residues long. The V end was cut by 0 bases, the J end by 1 base, with 12 bases between. CDR3 DNA sequence: TGCGCCAGCAGCCAAGATAGGATGTCGGGGAACACTGAAGCTTTCTTT. Translated: CASSQDRMSGNTEAFF.

The V call is TRBV7-8, the J call TRBJ1-6, with a possible D match to TRBD1 (6 bases). V was trimmed by 2 bases and J by 0 bases, leaving 17 bases between them. Germline V gives CDR1 SGHVS, CDR2 FQNEAQ. The CDR3 has 19 residues. CDR3 protein: CASSLSWTAMSSYNSPLHF. The CDR3 region has the DNA TGTGCCAGCAGCTTATCTTGGACAGCGATGAGCTCCTATAATTCACCCCTCCACTTT. The variable domain in full, completed from reference TRBV7-8 and TRBJ1-6, reads GAGVSQSPRYKVAKRGQDVALRCDPISGHVSLFWYQQALGQGPEFLTYFQNEAQLDKSGLPSDRFFAERPEGSVSTLKIQRTQQEDSAVYLCASSLSWTAMSSYNSPLHFGNGTRLTVT.